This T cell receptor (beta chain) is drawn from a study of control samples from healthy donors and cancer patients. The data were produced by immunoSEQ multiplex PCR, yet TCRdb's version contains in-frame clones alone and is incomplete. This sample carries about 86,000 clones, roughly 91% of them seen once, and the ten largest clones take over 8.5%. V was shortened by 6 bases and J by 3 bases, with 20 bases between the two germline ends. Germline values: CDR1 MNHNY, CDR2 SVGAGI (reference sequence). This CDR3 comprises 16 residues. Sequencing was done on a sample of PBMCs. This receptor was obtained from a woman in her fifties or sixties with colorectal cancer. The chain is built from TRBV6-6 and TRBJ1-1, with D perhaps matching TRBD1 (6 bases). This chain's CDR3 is CASSPQGSLGDTEAFF. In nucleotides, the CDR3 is TGTGCCAGCAGCCCACAGGGATCTTTGGGGGACACTGAAGCTTTCTTT.